This is a list of T cell receptor beta chains from one sample in a study of T cell repertoires in cytomegalovirus infection. MiXCR was run by TCRdb on the reads, yielding one entry per CDR3 protein. The data show 110,000 to 150,000 distinct CDR3 sequences, about 32% seen once. The antigens these receptors bind are not known. The material sequenced was CD8+ T cells from cultured PBMCs, taken from culture after CMV antigen stimulation. These TCRs come from a human donor in good health (CMV status not recorded). Some clones in this sample may be carry-over from other donors' samples. CDR3s include the opening cysteine and the closing phenylalanine or tryptophan. A D gene is named only where the DNA matches it firmly. Clone size, where shown, is once, few, many, or a class for clones that have expanded.

>TRBV5-5|TRBJ2-1|-|-|15
TGTGCCAGCAGCTTGATTACAGGTTCCTACAATGAGCAGTTCTTC
CASSLITGSYNEQFF
>TRBV2|TRBJ1-5|TRBD1|few|14
TGTGCCAGCATGACAGGGGCGCGGGATCAGCCCCAGCATTTT
CASMTGARDQPQHF
>TRBV28|TRBJ1-2|TRBD1|-|14
TGTGCCAGCAGTTTTGCCGGGACAGGTGCTGGCTACACCTTC
CASSFAGTGAGYTF
>TRBV7-4|TRBJ2-7|-|-|15
TGTGCCAGCAGCTTAGCAGAGGGAAGAATATACGAGCAGTACTTC
CASSLAEGRIYEQYF
>TRBV20-1|TRBJ1-5|-|-|14
TGCAGTGCCCCGTTGGTTGGGGGGGATCAGCCCCAGCATTTT
CSAPLVGGDQPQHF
>TRBV5-6|TRBJ1-1|TRBD1|-|15
TGTGCCAGCAGCCCCGCCTGGACAGGTAACACTGAAGCTTTCTTT
CASSPAWTGNTEAFF
>TRBV7-3|TRBJ2-1|TRBD2|-|15
TGTGCCAGCAGCTTACTAAGCGGGGGGGTCAATGAGCAGTTCTTC
CASSLLSGGVNEQFF
>TRBV6-5|TRBJ2-5|TRBD1|-|14
TGTGCCAGCAGTTTCGGGACAGGGGGAGAGACCCAGTACTTC
CASSFGTGGETQYF
>TRBV28|TRBJ2-1|-|many|16
TGTGCCAGCAGCGCCCCGACTAGAAGGTCGGACAATGAGCAGTTCTTC
CASSAPTRRSDNEQFF
>TRBV7-9|TRBJ2-7|-|once|14
TGTGCCAGCAGCTTGGACACTCGGCACTACGAGCAGTACTTC
CASSLDTRHYEQYF
>TRBV12-3/TRBV12-4|TRBJ1-4|-|-|11
TGTGCCAGCAGAGCCGATGAAAAACTGTTTTTT
CASRADEKLFF
>TRBV20-1|TRBJ2-3|-|few|14
TGCAGTGGTGGGGGGGCCGTGGACACAGATACGCAGTATTTT
CSGGGAVDTDTQYF
>TRBV29-1|TRBJ1-1|-|-|16
TGCAGCGTTGACAGGGCCAGGGGCGAGGAGAACACTGAAGCTTTCTTT
CSVDRARGEENTEAFF
>TRBV2|TRBJ2-1|-|-|17
TGTGCCAGCAGTGATTCTTGGGGGTACCGCTCCTACAATGAGCAGTTCTTC
CASSDSWGYRSYNEQFF
>TRBV20-1|TRBJ2-5|TRBD2|many|17
TGCAGTGCTGACGCCGTTGCTAGCGGGGGCCCTCAAGAGACCCAGTACTTC
CSADAVASGGPQETQYF
>TRBV19|TRBJ1-5|-|-|14
TGTGCCAGTAGCTGGACAACAAACAATCAGCCCCAGCATTTT
CASSWTTNNQPQHF
>TRBV27|TRBJ1-5|-|-|14
TGTGCCAGCAGTTTCAGCAGGGTGGGTCAGCCCCAGCATTTT
CASSFSRVGQPQHF
>TRBV5-6|TRBJ1-3|-|few|15
TGTGCCAGCAGCGAGCGGGGGGCCTCTGGAAACACCATATATTTT
CASSERGASGNTIYF
>TRBV7-9|TRBJ2-1|-|-|15
TGTGCCAGCAGCTTACTTTTTTCCTACTACAATGAGCAGTTCTTC
CASSLLFSYYNEQFF
>TRBV4-1|TRBJ2-3|TRBD1|-|20
TGCGCCAGCAGCCAAGTAGGAGGTGTGGGGACAGGGGCCTTGGGGGATACGCAGTATTTT
CASSQVGGVGTGALGDTQYF
>TRBV6-2/TRBV6-3|TRBJ2-7|-|few|14
TGTGCCAGCAGTTACGTACAGGGTCAGTACGAGCAGTACTTC
CASSYVQGQYEQYF
>TRBV12-3/TRBV12-4|TRBJ1-2|-|few|14
TGTGCCAGCAGTTTTTATAGCACAGATTATGGCTACACCTTC
CASSFYSTDYGYTF
>TRBV20-1|TRBJ2-5|TRBD2|few|15
TGCAGTGCTAGGATAATAGCGGGGGATCAAGAGACCCAGTACTTC
CSARIIAGDQETQYF
>TRBV29-1|TRBJ2-1|TRBD2|few|13
TGCAGCGCGCCCGGGACTAGATACAATGAGCAGTTCTTC
CSAPGTRYNEQFF
>TRBV28|TRBJ1-5|TRBD1|few|14
TGTGCCAGCAGTTCCAGGGGGCGTAAGCAGCCCCAGCATTTT
CASSSRGRKQPQHF
>TRBV7-6|TRBJ2-6|TRBD2|-|19
TGTGCCAGCAGCCTCCCCGGGACTAGAGGCTTCTCTGGGGCCAACGTCCTGACTTTC
CASSLPGTRGFSGANVLTF
>TRBV7-2|TRBJ1-2|-|medium-sized|14
TGTGCCAGCAGCTTGGGTCAGAGCGTCTATGGCTACACCTTC
CASSLGQSVYGYTF
>TRBV7-2|TRBJ1-4|-|-|15
TGTGCCAGCAGCTTCCGGACGGGTCGAAATGAAAAACTGTTTTTT
CASSFRTGRNEKLFF
>TRBV25-1|TRBJ2-3|-|once|15
TGTGCCAGCAGTGAATGGGCCCTACGGGCAGATACGCAGTATTTT
CASSEWALRADTQYF
>TRBV9|TRBJ1-4|-|-|15
TGTGCCAGCAGCGTAGTCGGGATACCCGGAGAAAAACTGTTTTTT
CASSVVGIPGEKLFF
>TRBV3-1|TRBJ2-1|TRBD2|-|18
TGTGCCAGCAGCCAAGATGGTAGCGGGGGGGATCTATACAATGAGCAGTTCTTC
CASSQDGSGGDLYNEQFF
>TRBV5-1|TRBJ2-7|TRBD1|-|16
TGCGCCAGCAGCTTGTTCCGAGTGGGACAGAACTACGAGCAGTACTTC
CASSLFRVGQNYEQYF
>TRBV19|TRBJ2-3|-|-|14
TGTGCCAGCGGACAGCCGACTCTCACAGATACGCAGTATTTT
CASGQPTLTDTQYF
>TRBV7-6|TRBJ2-5|-|-|14
TGTGCCAGCGGAGAGAATCAAAACCAAGAGACCCAGTACTTC
CASGENQNQETQYF
>TRBV7-2|TRBJ2-7|TRBD2|-|14
TGTGCCAGCAGCTGGGGACTAGGGAACTACGAGCAGTACTTC
CASSWGLGNYEQYF
>TRBV7-9|TRBJ2-7|TRBD2|-|16
TGTGCCAGCAGTTTTAACAGCGGGGGGTACTCCTACGAGCAGTACTTC
CASSFNSGGYSYEQYF
>TRBV11-2|TRBJ1-3|-|many|12
TGTGCCAGCAGCTTACCCGGAAACACCATATATTTT
CASSLPGNTIYF
>TRBV14|TRBJ2-7|TRBD1|many|15
TGTGCCAGCAGCGCTCCGGGACAGGGGTCCTACGAGCAGTACTTC
CASSAPGQGSYEQYF
>TRBV7-6|TRBJ2-7|-|many|14
TGTGCCAGCAGCAGGGGGACCGGGACGTCCGAGCAGTACTTC
CASSRGTGTSEQYF
>TRBV2|TRBJ1-2|-|-|10
TGTGCGATCCCCGGGGGGGGCTACACCTTC
CAIPGGGYTF
>TRBV19|TRBJ2-7|-|once|15
TGTGCCAGTTCCCCTGGGTACCGAGCGGGCGACGAGCAGTACTTC
CASSPGYRAGDEQYF
>TRBV9|TRBJ2-7|-|-|14
TGTGCCAGCAGCGTCAGTAGTTGGACCTACGAGCAGTACTTC
CASSVSSWTYEQYF
>TRBV20-1|TRBJ1-1|-|-|13
TGCAGTGCTAGCCGGGACACAGACACTGAAGCTTTCTTT
CSASRDTDTEAFF
>TRBV20-1|TRBJ2-1|-|-|11
TGCAGTGCTAGAGATCCTCGTGAGCAGTTCTTC
CSARDPREQFF
>TRBV29-1|TRBJ2-1|TRBD2|-|14
TGCAGCGTTCCGACTAGCGGTTCCTACAATGAGCAGTTCTTC
CSVPTSGSYNEQFF
>TRBV27|TRBJ1-1|TRBD1|-|13
TGTGCCAGCAGTTTAGCAGGGGGGACTGAAGCTTTCTTT
CASSLAGGTEAFF
>TRBV27|TRBJ2-7|-|-|15
TGTGCCAGCAGTTTAGCCGACAGCGGAATCTACGAGCAGTACTTC
CASSLADSGIYEQYF
>TRBV7-6|TRBJ2-1|-|few|16
TGTGCCAGCAGCCTAGACGTCGGGAGCTCCTACAATGAGCAGTTCTTC
CASSLDVGSSYNEQFF
>TRBV6-5|TRBJ2-2|TRBD2|-|16
TGTGCCAGCAGTTACTCGGCGGGGGCGAACACCGGGGAGCTGTTTTTT
CASSYSAGANTGELFF